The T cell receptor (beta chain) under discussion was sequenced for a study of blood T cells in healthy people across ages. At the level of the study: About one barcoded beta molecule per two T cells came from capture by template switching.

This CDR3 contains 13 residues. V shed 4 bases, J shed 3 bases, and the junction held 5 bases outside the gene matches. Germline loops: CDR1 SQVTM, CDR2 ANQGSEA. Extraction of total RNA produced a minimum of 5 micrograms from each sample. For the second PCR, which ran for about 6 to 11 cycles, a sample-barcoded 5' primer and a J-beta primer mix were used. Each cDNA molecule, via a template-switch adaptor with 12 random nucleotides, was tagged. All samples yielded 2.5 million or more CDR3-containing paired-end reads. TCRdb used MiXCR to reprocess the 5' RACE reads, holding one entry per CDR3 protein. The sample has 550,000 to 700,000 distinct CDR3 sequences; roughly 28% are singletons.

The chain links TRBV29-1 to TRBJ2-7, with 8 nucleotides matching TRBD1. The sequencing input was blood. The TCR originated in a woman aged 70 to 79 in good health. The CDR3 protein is CSVVGTGVYEQYF. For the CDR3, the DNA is TGCAGCGTTGTGGGGACAGGCGTCTACGAGCAGTACTTC.